What follows are 5 T cell receptor beta chains derived from one specimen sequenced in a study of Ad26.COV2.S vaccination and SARS-CoV-2 variants. This sample's treatment: 15 to 20 received Ad26.COV2.S at low or high dose, single or two shots; roughly five received placebo; per-sample allocation not given. The samples were gathered on day 63 after the first injection of vaccine or placebo. The data were produced by immunoSEQ multiplex PCR, yet TCRdb's version contains in-frame clones alone and is incomplete. The data show hundreds of thousands of clones, about 90% seen once. The source material was peripheral blood, sampled in a trial of Ad26.COV2.S vaccine versus placebo. These receptors were taken from a person aged 18-65 years who received the Ad26.COV2.S COVID-19 vaccine or a placebo.

Regarding this clone: Different DNA sequences within this sample yield the same CDR3. The chain recombines TRBV18 with TRBJ2-5; 10 bases are a match to TRBD2. The CDR3 consists of 14 residues. V gave up 4 bases and J gave up 5 bases; unmatched junction bases: 4. In germline, CDR1 is KGHSH, CDR2 LQKENI. CDR3 protein: CASSRLAGGETQYF. CDR3 sequence (DNA): TGTGCCAGCTCACGACTAGCGGGCGGGGAGACCCAGTACTTC.

The chain recombines TRBV7-8 with TRBJ1-1; D not resolved. Germline CDR1 and CDR2: SGHVS and FQNEAQ. The CDR3 is 14 residues long. V was clipped by 2 bases and J by 3 bases, with 10 bases between them. CDR3 sequence reads: CASSLFGGDTEAFF. The DNA of the CDR3 is TGTGCCAGCAGCTTATTTGGTGGTGACACTGAAGCTTTCTTT. The whole variable domain, remainder taken from reference TRBV7-8 and TRBJ1-1, is GAGVSQSPRYKVAKRGQDVALRCDPISGHVSLFWYQQALGQGPEFLTYFQNEAQLDKSGLPSDRFFAERPEGSVSTLKIQRTQQEDSAVYLCASSLFGGDTEAFFGQGTRLTVV.

This clone was counted a single time. The V gene is TRBV2, the J gene TRBJ2-7; 7 bases agree with TRBD1. Germline trimming cut 4 bases from V and 1 base from J; bases unmatched to any gene: 7. CDR1 and CDR2 (germline): SNHLY, FYNNEI. The CDR3 spans 15 residues. CDR3 sequence (DNA): TGTGCCAGCAGTGGTTCGGGACAGCAGTCCTACGAGCAGTACTTC. This sequence encodes CASSGSGQQSYEQYF.

This chain connects TRBV28 to TRBJ1-1; D ambiguous. This CDR3 spans 14 amino acids. Germline lookup yields CDR1 MDHEN and CDR2 SYDVKM. V gave up 5 bases and J gave up 4 bases, with 14 bases separating them. The chain's CDR3 is CASSPGGVFTEAFF. Written as DNA, the CDR3 is TGTGCCAGCAGTCCCGGCGGGGTGTTCACTGAAGCTTTCTTT.

J is TRBJ1-2 and V is TRBV2, with 11 bases matching TRBD1. Per the germline V gene, CDR1 is SNHLY and CDR2 is FYNNEI. V gave up 5 bases and J gave up 6 bases; unmatched junction bases: 2. There are 13 residues in the CDR3. The CDR3 is CASSTGQGDGYTF. Here the CDR3 DNA reads TGTGCCAGCAGTACGGGACAGGGGGATGGCTACACCTTC.